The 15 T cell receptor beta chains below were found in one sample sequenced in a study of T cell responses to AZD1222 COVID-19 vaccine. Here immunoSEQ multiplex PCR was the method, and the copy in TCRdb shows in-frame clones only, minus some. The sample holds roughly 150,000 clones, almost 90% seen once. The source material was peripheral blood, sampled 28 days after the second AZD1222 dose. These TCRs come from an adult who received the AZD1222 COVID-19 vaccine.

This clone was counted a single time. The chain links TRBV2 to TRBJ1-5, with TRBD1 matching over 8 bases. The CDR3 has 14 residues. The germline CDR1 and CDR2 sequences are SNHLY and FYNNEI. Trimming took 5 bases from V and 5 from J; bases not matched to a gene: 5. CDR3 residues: CASSFSGGHQPQHF. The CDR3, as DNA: TGTGCCAGCAGTTTCTCAGGGGGCCATCAGCCCCAGCATTTT.

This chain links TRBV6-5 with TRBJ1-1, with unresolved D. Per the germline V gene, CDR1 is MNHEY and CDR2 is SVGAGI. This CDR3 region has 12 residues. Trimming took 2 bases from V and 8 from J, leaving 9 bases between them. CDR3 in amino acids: CASSYRSGEAFF. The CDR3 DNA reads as TGTGCCAGCAGTTACCGGTCGGGAGAAGCTTTCTTT.

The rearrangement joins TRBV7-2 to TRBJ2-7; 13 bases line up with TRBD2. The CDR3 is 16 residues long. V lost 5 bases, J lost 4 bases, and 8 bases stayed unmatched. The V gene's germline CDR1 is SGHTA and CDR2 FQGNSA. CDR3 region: CASSRAGTSGTYEQYF. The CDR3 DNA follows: TGTGCCAGCAGCCGGGCCGGGACTAGCGGGACGTACGAGCAGTACTTC.

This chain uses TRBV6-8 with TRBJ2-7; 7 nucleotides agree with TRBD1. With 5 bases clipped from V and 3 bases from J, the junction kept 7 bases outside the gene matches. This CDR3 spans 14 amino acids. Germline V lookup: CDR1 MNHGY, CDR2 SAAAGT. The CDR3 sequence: CASSVNRGNYEQYF. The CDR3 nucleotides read TGTGCCAGCAGTGTTAACAGGGGAAACTACGAGCAGTACTTC.

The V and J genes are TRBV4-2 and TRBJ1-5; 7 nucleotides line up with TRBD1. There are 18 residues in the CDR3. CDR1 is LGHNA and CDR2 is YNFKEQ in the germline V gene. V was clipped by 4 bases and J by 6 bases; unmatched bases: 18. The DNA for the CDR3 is TGTGCCAGCAGCCTAACGACAGGGTTGATGGCCACGGTTCAGCCCCAGCATTTT. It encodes CASSLTTGLMATVQPQHF.

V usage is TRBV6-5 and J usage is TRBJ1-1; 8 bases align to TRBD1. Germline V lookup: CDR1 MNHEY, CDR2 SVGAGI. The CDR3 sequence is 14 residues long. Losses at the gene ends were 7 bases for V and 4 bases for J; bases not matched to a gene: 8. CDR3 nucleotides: TGTGCCAGCACCCGAGGACAGGGTCGCACTGAAGCTTTCTTT. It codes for CASTRGQGRTEAFF.

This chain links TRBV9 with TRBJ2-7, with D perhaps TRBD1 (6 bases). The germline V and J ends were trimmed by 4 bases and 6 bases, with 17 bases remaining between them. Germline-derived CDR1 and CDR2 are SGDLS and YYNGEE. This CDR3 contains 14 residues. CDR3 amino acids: CASSLKHGGSEQYF. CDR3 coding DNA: TGTGCCAGCAGCCTCAAGCATGGGGGCTCCGAGCAGTACTTC.

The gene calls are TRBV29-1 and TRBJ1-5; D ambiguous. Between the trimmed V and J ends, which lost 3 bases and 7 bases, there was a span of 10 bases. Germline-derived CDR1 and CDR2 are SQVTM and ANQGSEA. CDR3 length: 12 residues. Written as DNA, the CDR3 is TGCAGCGTTGAGGGCGACGGACAGCCCCAGCATTTT. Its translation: CSVEGDGQPQHF. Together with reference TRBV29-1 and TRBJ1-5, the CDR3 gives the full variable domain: SAVISQKPSRDICQRGTSLTIQCQVDSQVTMMFWYRQQPGQSLTLIATANQGSEATYESGFVIDKFPISRPNLTFSTLTVSNMSPEDSSIYLCSVEGDGQPQHFGDGTRLSIL.

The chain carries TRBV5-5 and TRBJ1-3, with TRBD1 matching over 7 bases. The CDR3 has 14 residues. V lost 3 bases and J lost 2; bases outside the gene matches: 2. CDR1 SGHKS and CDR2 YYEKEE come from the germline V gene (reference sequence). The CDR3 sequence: CASSSGTAGNTIYF. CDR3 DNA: TGTGCCAGCAGCTCCGGGACAGCTGGAAACACCATATATTTT.

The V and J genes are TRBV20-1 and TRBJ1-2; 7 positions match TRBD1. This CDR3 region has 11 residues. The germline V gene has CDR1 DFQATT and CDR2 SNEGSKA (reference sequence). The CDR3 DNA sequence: TGCACAACAGGGGCGGTGGATGGCTACACCTTC. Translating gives CTTGAVDGYTF.

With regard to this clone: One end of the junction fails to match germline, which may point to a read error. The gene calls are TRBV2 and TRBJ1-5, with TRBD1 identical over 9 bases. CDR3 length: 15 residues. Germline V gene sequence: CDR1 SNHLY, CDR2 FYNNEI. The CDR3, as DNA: TGTGCCAGCAGTGAAGAGGGACAGGGTCGCAATCAGCCCAGGTTT. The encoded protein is CASSEEGQGRNQPRF. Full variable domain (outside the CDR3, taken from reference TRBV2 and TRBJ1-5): EPEVTQTPSHQVTQMGQEVILRCVPISNHLYFYWYRQILGQKVEFLVSFYNNEISEKSEIFDDQFSVERPDGSNFTLKIRSTKLEDSAMYFCASSEEGQGRNQPRFGDGTRLSIL.

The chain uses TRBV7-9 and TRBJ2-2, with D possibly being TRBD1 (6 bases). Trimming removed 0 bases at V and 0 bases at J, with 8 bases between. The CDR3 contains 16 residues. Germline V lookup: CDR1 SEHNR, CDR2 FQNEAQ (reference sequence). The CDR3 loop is CASSLAGTPNTGELFF. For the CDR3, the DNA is TGTGCCAGCAGCTTAGCGGGGACACCGAACACCGGGGAGCTGTTTTTT.

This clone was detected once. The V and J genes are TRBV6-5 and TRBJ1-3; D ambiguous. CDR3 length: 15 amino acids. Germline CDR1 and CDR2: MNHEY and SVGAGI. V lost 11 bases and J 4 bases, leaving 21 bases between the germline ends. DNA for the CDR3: TGTGCCTCCTACGGTCGGGAGGCCTCCGGAAACACCATATATTTT. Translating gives CASYGREASGNTIYF.

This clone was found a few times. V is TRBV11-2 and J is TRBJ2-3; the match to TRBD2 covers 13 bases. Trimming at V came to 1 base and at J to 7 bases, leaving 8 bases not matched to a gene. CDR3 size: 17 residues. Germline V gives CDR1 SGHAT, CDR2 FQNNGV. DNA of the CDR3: TGTGCCAGCAGCTTAGCCCCCAGGACTAGCGGGAGAAATACGCAGTATTTT. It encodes CASSLAPRTSGRNTQYF.

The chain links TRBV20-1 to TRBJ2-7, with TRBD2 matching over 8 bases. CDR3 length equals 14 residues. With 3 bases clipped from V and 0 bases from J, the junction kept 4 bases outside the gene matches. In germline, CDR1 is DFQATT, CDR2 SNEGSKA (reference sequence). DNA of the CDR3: TGCAGTGCTAGTATGGGGACTAGCTCCTACGAGCAGTACTTC. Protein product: CSASMGTSSYEQYF.